Sequencing of this TCR beta chain was carried out in a study of T cell repertoires in cytomegalovirus infection. Study results and caveats: Carriers of CMV and the relevant HLA type were discriminated by public TCR beta frequency.

The CDR3 spans 14 residues. Germline CDR1 and CDR2: MNHEY and SMNVEV (reference sequence). The ends were cut back, 3 bases at V and 0 bases at J, with 8 bases in the middle. TCRdb reprocessed the reads via MiXCR and lists one record per CDR3 protein. Counted here are 450,000 to 550,000 distinct CDR3 sequences, under 55% occurring once; the ten biggest clones make up 43%. In the case of this clonotype: Antigen unknown.

The sequence was obtained from a human donor in good health (CMV status not recorded). Some clones in this sample may be carry-over from other donors' samples. The gene calls are TRBV27 and TRBJ1-2; D uncertain. Sequencing used cultured PBMCs, obtained from culture after CMV antigen stimulation. The CDR3 loop is CASSFRWANYGYTF. The CDR3 coding sequence is TGTGCCAGCAGTTTTCGTTGGGCTAACTATGGCTACACCTTC.